This T cell receptor beta chain was recorded in a study of cytomegalovirus exposure and HLA in healthy donors. Study-wide context: As released early, the data held approximately 80 million unique TCRs from HLA-typed donors.

The primer mix had 60 Vbeta and 13 Jbeta primers. The table came from immunoSEQ multiplex PCR; TCRdb's copy has only in-frame clones and leaves some out. The repertoire holds approximately 140,000 clones, with 60% to 85% as singletons. V shed 7 bases and J shed 5 bases, with 18 bases lying between them. The CDR3 sequence is 14 residues long. From germline, CDR1 is MNHEY and CDR2 SVGAGI. The chain recombines TRBV6-5 with TRBJ2-7; D not resolved. This sequence was found in a woman aged 40 to 49 in good health and CMV-seronegative. Sequencing was carried out using PBMCs. The DNA for the CDR3 is TGTGCCAGCACAGTTCCGGCCCTAGGTGACGAGCAGTACTTC. Encoded protein: CASTVPALGDEQYF.